This TCR beta chain was obtained from a study of CD8 T cells in cerebrospinal fluid in Alzheimer's disease. The overall study: Clonal expansion of CSF T cells was measured with plate-based and droplet-based single-cell sequencing.

This clonotype ranks as medium-sized in terms of frequency. Each CDR3 protein gets one entry in TCRdb, which reprocessed the 10x single-cell sequencing reads and gives no DNA. This sample contains approximately 1,200 distinct CDR3 sequences. The CDR3 has 15 residues. Germline V lookup: CDR1 LGHDT, CDR2 YNNKEL (reference sequence). V usage is TRBV3-1 and J usage is TRBJ1-5. The sequencing input was cerebrospinal fluid. The TCR originated in a human donor with Parkinson's disease. This chain's CDR3 is CASSQSETGNQPQHF.